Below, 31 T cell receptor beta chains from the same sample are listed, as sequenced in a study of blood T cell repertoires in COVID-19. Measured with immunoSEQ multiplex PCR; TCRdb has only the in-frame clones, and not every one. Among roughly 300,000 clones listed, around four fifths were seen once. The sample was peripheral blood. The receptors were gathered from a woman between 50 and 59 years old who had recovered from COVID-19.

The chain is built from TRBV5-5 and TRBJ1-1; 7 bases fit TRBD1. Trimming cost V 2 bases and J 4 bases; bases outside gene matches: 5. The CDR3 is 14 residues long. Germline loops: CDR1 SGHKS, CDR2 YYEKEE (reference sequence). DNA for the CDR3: TGTGCCAGCAGCTTCGGACAGGTTGGCACTGAAGCTTTCTTT. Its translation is CASSFGQVGTEAFF.

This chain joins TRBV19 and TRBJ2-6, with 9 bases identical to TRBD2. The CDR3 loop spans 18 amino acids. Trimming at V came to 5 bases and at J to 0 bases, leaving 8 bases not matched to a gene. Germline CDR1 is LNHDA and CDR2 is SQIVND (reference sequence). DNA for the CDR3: TGTGCCAGTAGTGATTTTCTAGCGGGATTCTCTGGGGCCAACGTCCTGACTTTC. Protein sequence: CASSDFLAGFSGANVLTF.

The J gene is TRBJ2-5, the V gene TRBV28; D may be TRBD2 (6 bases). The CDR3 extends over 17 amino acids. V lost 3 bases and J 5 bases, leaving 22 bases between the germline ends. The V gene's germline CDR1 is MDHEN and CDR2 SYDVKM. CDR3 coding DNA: TGTGCCAGCAGTTTCGAATTCGGGCAGCCTCGGGGGGAGACCCAGTACTTC. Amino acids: CASSFEFGQPRGETQYF.

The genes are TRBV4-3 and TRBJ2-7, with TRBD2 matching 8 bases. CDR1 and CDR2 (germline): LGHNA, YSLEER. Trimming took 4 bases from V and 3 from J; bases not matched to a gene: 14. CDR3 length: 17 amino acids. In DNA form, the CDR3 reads TGCGCCAGCAGCCCCACAGCTATTCCGGGAGGGGACTACGAGCAGTACTTC. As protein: CASSPTAIPGGDYEQYF.

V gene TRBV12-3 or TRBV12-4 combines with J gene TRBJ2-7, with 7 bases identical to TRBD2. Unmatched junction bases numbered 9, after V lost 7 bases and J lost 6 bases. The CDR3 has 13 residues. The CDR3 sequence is CASTYVGEGEQYF. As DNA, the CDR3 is TGTGCCAGCACCTACGTAGGGGAGGGCGAGCAGTACTTC.

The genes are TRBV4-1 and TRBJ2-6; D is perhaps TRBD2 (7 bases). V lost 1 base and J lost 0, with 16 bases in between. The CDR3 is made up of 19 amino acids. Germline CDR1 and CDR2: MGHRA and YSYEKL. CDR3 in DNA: TGCGCCAGCAGCCAAGTGGGCCGGGGGGCCAGCTCTGGGGCCAACGTCCTGACTTTC. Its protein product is CASSQVGRGASSGANVLTF.

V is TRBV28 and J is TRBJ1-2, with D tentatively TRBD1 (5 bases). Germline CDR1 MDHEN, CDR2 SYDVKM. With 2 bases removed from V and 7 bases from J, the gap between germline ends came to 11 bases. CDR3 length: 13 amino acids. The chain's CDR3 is CASSLSQGSGYTF. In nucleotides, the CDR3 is TGTGCCAGCAGTTTAAGCCAGGGTAGTGGCTACACCTTC.

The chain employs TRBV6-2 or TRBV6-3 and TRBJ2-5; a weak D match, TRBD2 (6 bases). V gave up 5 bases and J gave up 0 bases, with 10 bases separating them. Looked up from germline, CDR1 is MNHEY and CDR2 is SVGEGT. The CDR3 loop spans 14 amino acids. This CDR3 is CASSLASYQETQYF. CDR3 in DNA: TGTGCCAGCAGTCTAGCGTCGTACCAAGAGACCCAGTACTTC.

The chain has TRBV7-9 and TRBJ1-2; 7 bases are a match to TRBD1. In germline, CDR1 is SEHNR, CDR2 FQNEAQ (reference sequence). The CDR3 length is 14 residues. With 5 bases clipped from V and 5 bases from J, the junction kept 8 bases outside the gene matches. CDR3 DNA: TGTGCCAGCAGCCCCCAACAGGGGTGGTATGGCTACACCTTC. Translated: CASSPQQGWYGYTF.

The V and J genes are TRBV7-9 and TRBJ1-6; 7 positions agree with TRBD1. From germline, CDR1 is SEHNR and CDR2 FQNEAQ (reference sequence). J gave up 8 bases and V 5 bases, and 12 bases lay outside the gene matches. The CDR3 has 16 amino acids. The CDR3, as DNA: TGTGCCAGCAGCCCCGGCGGATCCGGGACAGATTCACCCCTCCACTTT. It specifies CASSPGGSGTDSPLHF. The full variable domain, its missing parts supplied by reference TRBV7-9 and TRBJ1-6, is DTGVSQNPRHKITKRGQNVTFRCDPISEHNRLYWYRQTLGQGPEFLTYFQNEAQLEKSRLLSDRFSAERPKGSFSTLEIQRTEQGDSAMYLCASSPGGSGTDSPLHFGNGTRLTVT.

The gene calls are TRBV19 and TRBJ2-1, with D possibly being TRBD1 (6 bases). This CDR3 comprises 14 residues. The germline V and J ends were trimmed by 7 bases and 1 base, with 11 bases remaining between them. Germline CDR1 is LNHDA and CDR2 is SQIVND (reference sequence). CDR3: CASTDSPSYNEQFF. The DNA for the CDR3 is TGTGCCAGTACGGACAGTCCTTCCTACAATGAGCAGTTCTTC. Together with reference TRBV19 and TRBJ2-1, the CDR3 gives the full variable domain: DGGITQSPKYLFRKEGQNVTLSCEQNLNHDAMYWYRQDPGQGLRLIYYSQIVNDFQKGDIAEGYSVSREKKESFPLTVTSAQKNPTAFYLCASTDSPSYNEQFFGPGTRLTVL.

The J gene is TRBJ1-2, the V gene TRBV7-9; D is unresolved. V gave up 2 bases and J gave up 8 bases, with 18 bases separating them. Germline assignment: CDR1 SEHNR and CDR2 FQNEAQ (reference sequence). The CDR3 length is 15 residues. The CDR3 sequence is CASSLFVPGSGGYTF. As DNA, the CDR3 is TGTGCCAGCAGCTTATTTGTTCCGGGCTCGGGGGGCTACACCTTC.

The CDR3 nucleotides read TGTGCCAGCAGGCTGGCTCGAGGAGGGGGCGGCACTGAAGCTTTCTTT. This translates into CASRLARGGGGTEAFF. The chain employs TRBV28 and TRBJ1-1; 7 bases agree with TRBD1. The CDR3 is 16 amino acids. V dropped 6 bases and J dropped 4; count of bases not matched to a gene: 14. Germline V lookup: CDR1 MDHEN, CDR2 SYDVKM.

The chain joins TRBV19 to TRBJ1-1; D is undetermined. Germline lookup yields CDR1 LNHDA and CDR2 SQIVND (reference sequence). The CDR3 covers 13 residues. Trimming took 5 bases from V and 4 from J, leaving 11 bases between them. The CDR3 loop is CASSPVARTEAFF. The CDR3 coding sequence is TGTGCCAGTAGTCCAGTCGCCCGCACTGAAGCTTTCTTT.

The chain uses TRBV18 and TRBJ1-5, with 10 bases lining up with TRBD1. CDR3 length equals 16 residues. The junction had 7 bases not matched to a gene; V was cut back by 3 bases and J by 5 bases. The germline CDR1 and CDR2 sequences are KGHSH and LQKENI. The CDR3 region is CASSPGQGVLYQPQHF. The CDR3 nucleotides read TGTGCCAGCTCACCTGGACAGGGGGTTCTCTATCAGCCCCAGCATTTT.

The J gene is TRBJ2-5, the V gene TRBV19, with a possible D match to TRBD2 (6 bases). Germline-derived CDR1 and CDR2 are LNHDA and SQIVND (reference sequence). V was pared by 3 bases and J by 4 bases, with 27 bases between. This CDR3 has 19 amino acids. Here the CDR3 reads CASSMRLGLTSGLRETQYF. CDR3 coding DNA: TGTGCCAGTAGTATGCGACTGGGCCTGACTAGTGGTTTAAGAGAGACCCAGTACTTC.

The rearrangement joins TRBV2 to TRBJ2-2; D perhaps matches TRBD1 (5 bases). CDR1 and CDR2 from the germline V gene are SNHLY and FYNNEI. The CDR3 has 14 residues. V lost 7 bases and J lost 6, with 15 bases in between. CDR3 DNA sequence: TGTGCCAGCAAAGAAAACCAGGGTCCCGGGGAGCTGTTTTTT. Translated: CASKENQGPGELFF.

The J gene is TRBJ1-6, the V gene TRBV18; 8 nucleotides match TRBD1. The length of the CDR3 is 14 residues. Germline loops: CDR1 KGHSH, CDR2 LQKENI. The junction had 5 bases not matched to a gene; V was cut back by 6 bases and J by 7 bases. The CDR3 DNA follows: TGTGCCAGCTCCGAGGACAGGGTCAATTCACCCCTCCACTTT. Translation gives CASSEDRVNSPLHF.

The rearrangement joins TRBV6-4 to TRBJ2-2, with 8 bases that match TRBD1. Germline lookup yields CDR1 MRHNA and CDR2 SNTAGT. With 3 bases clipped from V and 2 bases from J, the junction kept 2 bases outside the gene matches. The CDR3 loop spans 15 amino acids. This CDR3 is CASSETGENTGELFF. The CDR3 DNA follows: TGTGCCAGCAGTGAGACAGGGGAAAACACCGGGGAGCTGTTTTTT.

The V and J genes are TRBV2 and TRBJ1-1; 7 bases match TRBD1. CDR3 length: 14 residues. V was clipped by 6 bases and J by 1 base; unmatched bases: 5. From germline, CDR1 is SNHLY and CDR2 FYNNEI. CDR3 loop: CASRQGPTNTEAFF. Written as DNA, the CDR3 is TGTGCCAGCAGACAGGGGCCGACGAACACTGAAGCTTTCTTT.

CDR3 in amino acids: CASSPRTDRGEKLFF. Here the CDR3 DNA reads TGTGCCAGTAGTCCTCGGACGGACCGGGGGGAAAAACTGTTTTTT. This rearrangement joins TRBV19 to TRBJ1-4; TRBD1 is a possible D gene (5 bases). Germline CDR1 and CDR2: LNHDA and SQIVND (reference sequence). The CDR3 consists of 15 residues. V lost 5 bases to trimming and J lost 8 bases, with 18 bases between them.

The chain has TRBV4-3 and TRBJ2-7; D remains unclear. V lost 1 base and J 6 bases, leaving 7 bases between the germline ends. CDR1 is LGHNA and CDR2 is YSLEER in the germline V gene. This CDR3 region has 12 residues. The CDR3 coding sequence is TGCGCCAGCAGCCAAGTGCGAATCGAGCAGTACTTC. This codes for CASSQVRIEQYF.

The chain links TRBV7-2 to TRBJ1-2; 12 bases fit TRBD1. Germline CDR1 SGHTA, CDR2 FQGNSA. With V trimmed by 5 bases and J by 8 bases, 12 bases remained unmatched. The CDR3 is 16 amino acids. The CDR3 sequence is CASSPGQGAPWSGYTF. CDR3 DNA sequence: TGTGCCAGCAGCCCGGGACAGGGGGCCCCCTGGTCAGGCTACACCTTC.

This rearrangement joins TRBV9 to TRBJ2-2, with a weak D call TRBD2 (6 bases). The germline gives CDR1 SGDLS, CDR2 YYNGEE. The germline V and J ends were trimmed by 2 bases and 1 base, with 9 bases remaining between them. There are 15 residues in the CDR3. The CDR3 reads CASSVTGLNTGELFF. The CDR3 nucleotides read TGTGCCAGCAGCGTTACGGGACTGAACACCGGGGAGCTGTTTTTT.

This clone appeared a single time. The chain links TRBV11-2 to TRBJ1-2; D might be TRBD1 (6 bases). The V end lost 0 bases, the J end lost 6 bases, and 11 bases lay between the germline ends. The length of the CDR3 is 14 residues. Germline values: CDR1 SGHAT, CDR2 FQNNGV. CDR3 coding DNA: TGTGCCAGCAGCTTAGAAGGACAGTTGGATGGCTACACCTTC. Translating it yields CASSLEGQLDGYTF.

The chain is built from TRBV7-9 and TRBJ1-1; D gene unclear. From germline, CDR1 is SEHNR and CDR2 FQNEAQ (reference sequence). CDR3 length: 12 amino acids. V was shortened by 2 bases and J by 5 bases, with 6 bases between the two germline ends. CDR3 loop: CASSLSSTEAFF. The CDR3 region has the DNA TGTGCCAGCAGCTTATCCTCGACTGAAGCTTTCTTT.

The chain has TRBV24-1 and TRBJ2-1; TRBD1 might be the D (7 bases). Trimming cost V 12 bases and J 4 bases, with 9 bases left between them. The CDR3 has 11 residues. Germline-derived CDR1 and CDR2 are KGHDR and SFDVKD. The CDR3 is CAAGQYNEQFF. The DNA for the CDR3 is TGTGCCGCGGGACAGTACAATGAGCAGTTCTTC.

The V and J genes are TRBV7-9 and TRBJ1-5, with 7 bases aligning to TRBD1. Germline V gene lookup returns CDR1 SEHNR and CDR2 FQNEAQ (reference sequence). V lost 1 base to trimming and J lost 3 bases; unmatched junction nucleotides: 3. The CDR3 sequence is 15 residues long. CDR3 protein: CASSLGTGYNQPQHF. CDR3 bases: TGTGCCAGCAGCTTAGGGACAGGATACAATCAGCCCCAGCATTTT.

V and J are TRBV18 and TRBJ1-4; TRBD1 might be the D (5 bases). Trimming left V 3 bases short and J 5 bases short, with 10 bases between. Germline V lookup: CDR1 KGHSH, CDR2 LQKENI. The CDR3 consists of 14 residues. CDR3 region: CASSPSEGNEKLFF. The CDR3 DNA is TGTGCCAGCTCACCGTCGGAGGGGAATGAAAAACTGTTTTTT.

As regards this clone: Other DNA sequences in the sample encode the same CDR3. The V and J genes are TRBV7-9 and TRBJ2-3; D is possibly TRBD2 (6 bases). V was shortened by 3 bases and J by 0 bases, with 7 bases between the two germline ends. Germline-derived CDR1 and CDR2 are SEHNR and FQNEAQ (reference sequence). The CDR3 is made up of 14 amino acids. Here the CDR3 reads CASSLEGSTDTQYF. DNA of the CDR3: TGTGCCAGCAGCTTGGAGGGTAGCACAGATACGCAGTATTTT.

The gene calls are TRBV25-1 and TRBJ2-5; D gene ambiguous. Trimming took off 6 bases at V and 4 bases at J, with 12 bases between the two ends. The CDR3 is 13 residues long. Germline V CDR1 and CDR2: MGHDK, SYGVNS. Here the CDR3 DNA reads TGTGCCAGCAGCGACTTGGCTATAGAGACCCAGTACTTC. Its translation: CASSDLAIETQYF.